These 30 T cell receptor beta chains were all obtained from the same sample, sequenced in a study of blood T cell repertoires in COVID-19. TCRdb keeps only in-frame clones here, not all; method: immunoSEQ multiplex PCR. Of 230,000 or so clones in the sample, roughly 88% are singletons; the top ten hold 2% to 2.5%. The sequenced sample consisted of PBMCs or T cells enriched from blood (not recorded which). The source is a woman between 40 and 50 years old with acute COVID-19.

The CDR3 nucleotides read TGCGCCAGCAGCCAAGACCCGGGGAAGGGCGGGGAGCTGTTTTTT. Its translation: CASSQDPGKGGELFF. The genes are TRBV4-3 and TRBJ2-2, with a weak D call TRBD2 (5 bases). Trimming took off 0 bases at V and 7 bases at J, with 12 bases between the two ends. Germline V gene lookup returns CDR1 LGHNA and CDR2 YSLEER. This CDR3 region has 15 residues.

This chain uses TRBV5-4 with TRBJ1-2, with 7 bases fitting TRBD1. The CDR3 consists of 14 residues. The germline V gene has CDR1 SGHNT and CDR2 YYREEE (reference sequence). V was clipped by 5 bases and J by 8 bases; unmatched bases: 12. The CDR3 coding sequence is TGTGCCAGCAGTCTCAAAGGGGGCCAGCGGGGCTACACCTTC. Its translation: CASSLKGGQRGYTF.

The chain links TRBV21-1 to TRBJ1-5; TRBD1 reflects the table's D call only, with no check against the DNA. TRBV21-1 is a documented pseudogene. CDR3 length equals 17 residues. The CDR3 nucleotides read TGTGCCAGCAGCCAGCTACCGGGACAGAGTAGCAATCAGCCCCAGCATTTT. It is translated as CASSQLPGQSSNQPQHF.

This chain links TRBV30 with TRBJ1-2; no firm D call. The CDR3 has 14 residues. The V gene lost 4 bases and the J gene lost 5 bases, with 17 bases spanning the gap. Per germline, CDR1 GTSNPN and CDR2 SVGIG (reference sequence). In DNA, the CDR3 is TGTGCCTGGAACCCGCCGGCAGGCGCGTATGGCTACACCTTC. It codes for CAWNPPAGAYGYTF. The whole variable domain, remainder taken from reference TRBV30 and TRBJ1-2, is SQTIHQWPATLVQPVGSPLSLECTVEGTSNPNLYWYRQAAGRGLQLLFYSVGIGQISSEVPQNLSASRPQDRQFILSSKKLLLSDSGFYLCAWNPPAGAYGYTFGSGTRLTVV.

The gene calls are TRBV7-9 and TRBJ1-6; a weak D match, TRBD1 (6 bases). The V end was cut by 3 bases, the J end by 9 bases, with 15 bases between. The germline gives CDR1 SEHNR, CDR2 FQNEAQ (reference sequence). This CDR3 region has 15 residues. CDR3 region: CASSFSRGFGSPLHF. The CDR3 DNA follows: TGTGCCAGCAGCTTTAGCAGGGGCTTTGGTTCACCCCTCCACTTT.

The gene calls are TRBV19 and TRBJ2-2; the match to TRBD2 covers 14 bases. The CDR3 loop spans 15 amino acids. Germline V gives CDR1 LNHDA, CDR2 SQIVND (reference sequence). The V gene end was trimmed by 4 bases and the J gene end by 7 bases; junction bases not matched to a gene: 2. CDR3 sequence reads: CASSTGLAGGGELFF. The CDR3 coding sequence is TGTGCCAGTAGTACCGGACTAGCGGGAGGCGGGGAGCTGTTTTTT.

V and J are TRBV12-5 and TRBJ2-1; D ambiguous. This CDR3 region has 12 residues. In germline, CDR1 is LGHNT, CDR2 FRNRAP. Deletions cut 0 bases from V and 6 bases from J, with 3 bases between. CDR3 nucleotides: TGTGCTAGTGGTTTGGTCTTCAATGAGCAGTTCTTC. This encodes CASGLVFNEQFF.

The chain employs TRBV3-1 (or the pseudogene TRBV3-2) and TRBJ2-3, with 11 bases fitting TRBD2. The CDR3 has 15 residues. With 3 bases clipped from V and 1 base from J, the junction kept 0 bases outside the gene matches. Germline CDR1 is LGHDT and CDR2 is YNNKEL (reference sequence). In DNA form, the CDR3 reads TGTGCCAGCAGCCAGACTAGCGGGGGCACAGATACGCAGTATTTT. It codes for CASSQTSGGTDTQYF.

The gene calls are TRBV27 and TRBJ2-1; TRBD2 matches 8 bases. CDR3 size: 15 residues. CDR1 and CDR2 (germline): MNHEY, SMNVEV (reference sequence). The V segment lost 5 bases and the J segment 10 bases; nucleotides outside the gene matches: 13. CDR3 region: CASSPRRGLAGEQFF. CDR3 bases: TGTGCCAGCAGTCCCCGACGAGGACTAGCAGGCGAGCAGTTCTTC.

J is TRBJ2-3 and V is TRBV5-4, with TRBD2 identical over 7 bases. The CDR3 is made up of 16 amino acids. The V and J ends lost 4 bases and 1 base, in that order; junction bases with no gene match: 9. In germline, CDR1 is SGHNT, CDR2 YYREEE (reference sequence). The DNA for the CDR3 is TGTGCCAGCAGCCATGGAGGGCTAGCGGGCACAGATACGCAGTATTTT. Translating it yields CASSHGGLAGTDTQYF.

J is TRBJ2-2 and V is TRBV7-9; 7 positions match TRBD2. The V segment lost 5 bases and the J segment 7 bases; nucleotides outside the gene matches: 7. Germline-derived CDR1 and CDR2 are SEHNR and FQNEAQ (reference sequence). This CDR3 region has 14 residues. The CDR3 loop reads CASSRTSEGGELFF. The CDR3 DNA sequence: TGTGCCAGCAGCCGCACTAGCGAGGGCGGGGAGCTGTTTTTT.

The CDR3 protein is CASSQESGNIPPNNEQFF. Here the CDR3 DNA reads TGCGCCAGCAGCCAAGAATCGGGGAATATTCCCCCAAACAATGAGCAGTTCTTC. This chain uses TRBV4-1 with TRBJ2-1; tentative D call: TRBD2 (5 bases). Germline CDR1 MGHRA, CDR2 YSYEKL. This CDR3 comprises 18 residues. Trimming cost V 0 bases and J 5 bases, with 20 bases left between them.

The chain uses TRBV12-3 or TRBV12-4 and TRBJ2-1; no reliable D call. The CDR3 totals 11 residues. V was clipped by 6 bases and J by 3 bases, with 3 bases between them. CDR3 nucleotides: TGTGCCAGCAGCCTCTACAATGAGCAGTTCTTC. Translated, it gives CASSLYNEQFF.

The chain carries TRBV18 and TRBJ2-1; 9 bases match TRBD2. This CDR3 contains 16 residues. Germline V gene sequence: CDR1 KGHSH, CDR2 LQKENI. The junction had 14 bases not matched to a gene; V was cut back by 6 bases and J by 8 bases. CDR3 coding DNA: TGTGCCAGCTCTCCTACCGAGCGGGGGGCCCGATATGAGCAGTTCTTC. The encoded protein is CASSPTERGARYEQFF.

As DNA, the CDR3 is TGCGCCAGCAGCCCCACGGGACAACCCATCAGGGATACGCAGTATTTT. Translating gives CASSPTGQPIRDTQYF. V gene TRBV5-1 combines with J gene TRBJ2-3; the D gene is possibly TRBD1 (6 bases). Germline lookup yields CDR1 SGHRS and CDR2 YFSETQ. The CDR3 has 16 residues. V was clipped by 4 bases and J by 6 bases, with 21 bases between them.

The chain carries TRBV2 and TRBJ2-5; D remains ambiguous. This CDR3 has 14 residues. V lost 5 bases to trimming and J lost 1 base, with 11 bases between them. Germline-derived CDR1 and CDR2 are SNHLY and FYNNEI. CDR3 bases: TGTGCCAGCAGTCAAACTGACATCCAAGAGACCCAGTACTTC. Translating gives CASSQTDIQETQYF.

The chain has TRBV6-6 and TRBJ2-7, with 8 nucleotides matching TRBD1. The germline gives CDR1 MNHNY, CDR2 SVGAGI (reference sequence). The ends lost 7 bases at V and 6 bases at J; junction bases unmatched: 14. The CDR3 is 15 residues long. CDR3 sequence: CASNTQDRAMGEQYF. In nucleotides, the CDR3 is TGTGCCAGCAATACACAGGACAGGGCAATGGGCGAGCAGTACTTC.

V and J are TRBV5-1 and TRBJ1-1, with D tentatively TRBD1 (5 bases). Germline values: CDR1 SGHRS, CDR2 YFSETQ. CDR3 length: 14 residues. Trimming took 0 bases from V and 1 from J, leaving 7 bases between them. This CDR3 reads CASSLGDRNTEAFF. The CDR3 DNA reads TGCGCCAGCAGCTTGGGTGACAGGAACACTGAAGCTTTCTTT.

This clone was counted a single time. The chain couples TRBV10-1 to TRBJ2-5, with D perhaps TRBD2 (5 bases). Trimming stripped 7 bases from V and 0 bases from J, with 12 bases between. CDR3 size: 14 residues. The germline gives CDR1 WNHNN, CDR2 SYGVQD (reference sequence). DNA for the CDR3: TGCGCCAGCAATAGGACGGGAAACCAAGAGACCCAGTACTTC. Residues: CASNRTGNQETQYF.

This clone was seen once. The V gene is TRBV7-9, the J gene TRBJ2-7; 12 positions match TRBD2. Trimming cost V 6 bases and J 6 bases; bases outside gene matches: 12. Germline CDR1 and CDR2: SEHNR and FQNEAQ (reference sequence). The CDR3 is 16 residues long. Here the CDR3 DNA reads TGTGCCAGCAGTTTGGTCCTAGCGGGAGGGCCTAGCGAGCAGTACGTC. Translated, it gives CASSLVLAGGPSEQYV.

This clone is a singleton in its sample. The genes are TRBV6-1 and TRBJ1-1; D is possibly TRBD1 (5 bases). The V end was cut by 2 bases, the J end by 3 bases, with 13 bases between. The CDR3 is 15 residues long. The germline V gene encodes CDR1 MNHNS and CDR2 SASEGT. The chain's CDR3 is CASSEISGLYTEAFF. The CDR3, as DNA: TGTGCCAGCAGTGAAATCTCAGGGCTCTACACTGAAGCTTTCTTT.

The chain couples TRBV27 to TRBJ2-7, with 10 positions matching TRBD1. The V gene end was trimmed by 0 bases and the J gene end by 5 bases; junction bases not matched to a gene: 4. CDR3 length: 15 residues. Per germline, CDR1 MNHEY and CDR2 SMNVEV (reference sequence). CDR3 bases: TGTGCCAGCAGTTTATCTGGGACAGGGGCCGACGAGCAGTACTTC. It encodes CASSLSGTGADEQYF.

The chain employs TRBV13 and TRBJ2-7; D is uncertain. In germline, CDR1 is PRHDT, CDR2 FYEKMQ (reference sequence). Trimming stripped 1 base from V and 3 bases from J, with 7 bases between. The CDR3 runs 13 residues. CDR3 DNA: TGTGCCAGCAGCTTAGCCAGTTTCTACGAGCAGTACTTC. Translation gives CASSLASFYEQYF.

V gene TRBV6-5 combines with J gene TRBJ2-5, with 12 bases that match TRBD1. The CDR3 length is 15 residues. The junction had 7 bases not matched to a gene; V was cut back by 6 bases and J by 5 bases. Per germline, CDR1 MNHEY and CDR2 SVGAGI. The CDR3 DNA reads TGTGCCAGCAGCTATGGGACAGGGGGCGCGGAGACCCAGTACTTC. This sequence encodes CASSYGTGGAETQYF.

The rearrangement uses TRBV2 and TRBJ2-7, with a possible D match to TRBD1 (5 bases). This CDR3 spans 15 amino acids. CDR1 and CDR2 (germline): SNHLY, FYNNEI. Trimming cost V 3 bases and J 1 base, with 13 bases left between them. The CDR3 DNA reads TGTGCCAGCAGTGACCGTCAGGGCCAGTCCTACGAGCAGTACTTC. Encoded protein: CASSDRQGQSYEQYF.

The chain couples TRBV6-2 or TRBV6-3 to TRBJ1-1; possibly TRBD1 for D (6 bases). Germline V gene lookup returns CDR1 MNHEY and CDR2 SVGEGT. The CDR3 contains 15 residues. The V end was cut by 3 bases, the J end by 4 bases, with 15 bases between. The CDR3 loop is CASSYRGGWSTEAFF. CDR3 bases: TGTGCCAGCAGTTATAGGGGGGGCTGGAGCACTGAAGCTTTCTTT.

J is TRBJ1-1 and V is TRBV6-2 or TRBV6-3; no clear D. Trimming shortened V by 2 bases and J by 1 base, and 11 bases separated the two germline ends. CDR1 and CDR2 (germline): MNHEY, SVGEGT. The CDR3 contains 15 residues. CDR3 bases: TGTGCCAGCAGTTACGAGGCAGACCAGAACACTGAAGCTTTCTTT. Protein sequence: CASSYEADQNTEAFF.

A word on this clone: The junction departs from the called germline gene at one end, perhaps through a read error. The rearrangement links TRBV14 to TRBJ1-1; unclear D gene. The CDR3 spans 19 residues. CDR1 SGHDN and CDR2 FVKESK come from the germline V gene. This chain's CDR3 is CASSQVPFGVGGVDTETFF. The CDR3 region has the DNA TGTGCCAGCAGCCAGGTCCCCTTTGGCGTGGGAGGTGTAGACACTGAAACTTTCTTT.

The rearrangement joins TRBV7-2 to TRBJ1-6; D possibly corresponds to TRBD1 (5 bases). The CDR3 consists of 15 residues. The germline V gene encodes CDR1 SGHTA and CDR2 FQGNSA. Trimming removed 7 bases at V and 6 bases at J, with 16 bases between. CDR3 sequence: CASTRSGGSNSPLHF. DNA for the CDR3: TGTGCCAGCACCCGCTCGGGGGGAAGTAATTCACCCCTCCACTTT.

This chain connects TRBV10-3 to TRBJ1-1; no clear D gene. CDR3 length: 14 residues. V lost 0 bases and J lost 10, with 15 bases in between. In germline, CDR1 is ENHRY, CDR2 SYGVKD. CDR3 sequence (DNA): TGTGCCATCAGTGAGTCGGAACCAAAGCTAGGAGCTTTCTTT. This translates into CAISESEPKLGAFF.